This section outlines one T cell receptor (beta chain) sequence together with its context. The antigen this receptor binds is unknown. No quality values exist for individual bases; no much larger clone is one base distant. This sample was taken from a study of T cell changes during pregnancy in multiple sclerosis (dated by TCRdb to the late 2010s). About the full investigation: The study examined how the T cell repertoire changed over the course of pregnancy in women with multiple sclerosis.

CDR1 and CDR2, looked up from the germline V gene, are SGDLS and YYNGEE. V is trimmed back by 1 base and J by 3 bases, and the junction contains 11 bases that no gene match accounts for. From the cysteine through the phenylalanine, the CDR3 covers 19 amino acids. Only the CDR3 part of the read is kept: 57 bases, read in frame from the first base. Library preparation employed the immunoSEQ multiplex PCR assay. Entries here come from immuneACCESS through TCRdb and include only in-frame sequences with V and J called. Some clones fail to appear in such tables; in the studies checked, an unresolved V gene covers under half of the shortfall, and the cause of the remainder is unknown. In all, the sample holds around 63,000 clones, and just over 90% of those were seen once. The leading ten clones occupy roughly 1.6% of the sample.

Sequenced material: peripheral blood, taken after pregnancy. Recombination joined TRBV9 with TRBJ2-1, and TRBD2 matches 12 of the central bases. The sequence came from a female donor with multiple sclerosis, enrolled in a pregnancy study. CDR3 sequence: CASSVSTSGRFGHYNEQFF. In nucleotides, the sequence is TGTGCCAGCAGCGTAAGCACTAGCGGGAGGTTCGGACACTACAATGAGCAGTTCTTC.